This paragraph covers one TCR beta chain sequence. Its target is unknown. From the RT-PCR reads, TCRdb called clonotypes with MiXCR, one entry per CDR3 protein. The table records approximately 700,000 distinct CDR3 sequences, about 15% of them present only once. The data stem from a study of response to subunit inactivated influenza vaccine. CDR1 and CDR2 from the germline V gene are LGHDT and YNNKEL (reference sequence). This CDR3 spans 14 amino acids. Trimming shortened V by 3 bases and J by 6 bases, and 15 bases separated the two germline ends. Study-wide findings and caveats: Seasonal influenza vaccination, on each occasion, was suggested by the authors to recruit few new T cells.

The sequence came from a man aged 50 to 59 who received an inactivated influenza vaccine. Material: PBMCs from blood, obtained about 11 days after vaccination. J is TRBJ2-7 and V is TRBV3-1, with D tentatively TRBD2 (5 bases). For the CDR3, the DNA is TGTGCCAGCAGCCATAAGGGTCGGGGTTCCGAGCAGTACTTC. This gives the protein CASSHKGRGSEQYF.